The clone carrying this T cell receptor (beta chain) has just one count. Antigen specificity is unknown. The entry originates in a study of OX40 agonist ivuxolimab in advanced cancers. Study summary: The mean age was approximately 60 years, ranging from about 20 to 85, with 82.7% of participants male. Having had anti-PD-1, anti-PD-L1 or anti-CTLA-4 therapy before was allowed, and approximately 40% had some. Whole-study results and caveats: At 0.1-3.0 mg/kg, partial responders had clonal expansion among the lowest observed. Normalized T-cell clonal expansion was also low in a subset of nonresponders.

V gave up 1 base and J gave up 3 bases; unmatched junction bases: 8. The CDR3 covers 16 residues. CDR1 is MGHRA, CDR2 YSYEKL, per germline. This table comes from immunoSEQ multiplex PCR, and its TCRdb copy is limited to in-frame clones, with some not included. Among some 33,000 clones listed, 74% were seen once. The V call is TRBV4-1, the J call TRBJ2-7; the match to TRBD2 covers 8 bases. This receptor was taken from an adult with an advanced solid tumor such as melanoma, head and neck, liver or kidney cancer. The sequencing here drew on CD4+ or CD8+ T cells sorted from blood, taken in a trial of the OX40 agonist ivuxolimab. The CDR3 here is CASSQGAGAKRYEQYF. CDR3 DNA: TGCGCCAGCAGCCAAGGAGCGGGGGCCAAACGCTACGAGCAGTACTTC.